One sample yielded the 23 T cell receptor beta chains listed below, sequenced in a study of cytomegalovirus exposure and HLA in healthy donors. The PCR ran on 60 Vbeta and 13 Jbeta primers. The table came from immunoSEQ multiplex PCR; TCRdb's copy has only in-frame clones and leaves some out. The sample has 200,000 to 250,000 clones, more than 75% seen once. Sequenced input: PBMCs. All receptors derive from a human donor in good health.

As DNA, the CDR3 is TGTGCCAGCAGTCCTCCCGTCGACAGGGCCCACGGCTACACCTTC. It yields the protein CASSPPVDRAHGYTF. J is TRBJ1-2 and V is TRBV28; 7 bases map to TRBD1. V gave up 5 bases and J gave up 8 bases; unmatched junction bases: 14. CDR1 and CDR2 (germline): MDHEN, SYDVKM. There are 15 residues in the CDR3.

The chain has TRBV5-1 and TRBJ2-7; 9 bases agree with TRBD1. The trim removed 5 bases at V and 6 bases at J, leaving 12 bases unmatched. Germline loops: CDR1 SGHRS, CDR2 YFSETQ. This CDR3 is built from 15 residues. CDR3 DNA: TGCGCCAGCAGGCGGCGACGGGACAGGGAAACCGAGCAGTACTTC. It codes for CASRRRRDRETEQYF.

V gene TRBV7-9 combines with J gene TRBJ2-7; the match to TRBD1 covers 10 bases. Germline V gives CDR1 SEHNR, CDR2 FQNEAQ (reference sequence). The CDR3 runs to 17 residues. J lost 1 base, V lost 5 bases, and 11 bases had no gene match. CDR3: CASSNGRPGQGSYEQYF. The CDR3 nucleotides read TGTGCCAGCAGCAACGGGCGTCCGGGACAGGGGTCCTACGAGCAGTACTTC.

V usage is TRBV15 and J usage is TRBJ1-1, with D possibly TRBD1 on 5 matching bases. CDR1 is LNHNV, CDR2 YYDKDF, per germline (reference sequence). Trimming pared 3 bases from V and 3 bases from J, leaving 14 bases between. This CDR3 is 15 amino acids long. As DNA, the CDR3 is TGTGCCACCAGCAGCCCTACCAGGGAAGACACTGAAGCTTTCTTT. Translation gives CATSSPTREDTEAFF.

This clone was seen just once. This chain links TRBV15 with TRBJ1-3; D remains ambiguous. Trimming removed 6 bases from V and 4 bases from J, with 16 bases in between. Germline V gene data show CDR1 as LNHNV and CDR2 as YYDKDF (reference sequence). There are 15 residues in the CDR3. CDR3 protein: CATSPAGRSGNTIYF. CDR3 DNA: TGTGCCACCAGTCCCGCCGGTAGGAGCGGAAACACCATATATTTT.

This chain uses TRBV25-1 with TRBJ2-5; 7 bases are shared with TRBD1. The germline gives CDR1 MGHDK, CDR2 SYGVNS. The CDR3 length is 15 residues. The V segment lost 3 bases and the J segment 4 bases; nucleotides outside the gene matches: 8. CDR3 nucleotides: TGTGCCAGCAGTGATTTCCGACAGGGAAGAGAGACCCAGTACTTC. The encoded protein is CASSDFRQGRETQYF.

The rearrangement uses TRBV7-6 and TRBJ2-4, with D tentatively TRBD1 (6 bases). The ends were cut back, 6 bases at V and 1 base at J, with 13 bases in the middle. Germline V gives CDR1 SGHVS, CDR2 FNYEAQ. The CDR3 length is 15 residues. The CDR3 nucleotides read TGTGCCAGCAGATTACTAAGGGGGGCCAAAAACATTCAGTACTTC. Encoded protein: CASRLLRGAKNIQYF. Filled out from reference TRBV7-6 and TRBJ2-4, the complete variable domain reads GAGVSQSPRYKVTKRGQDVALRCDPISGHVSLYWYRQALGQGPEFLTYFNYEAQQDKSGLPNDRFSAERPEGSISTLTIQRTEQRDSAMYRCASRLLRGAKNIQYFGAGTRLSVL.

This sequence joins TRBV19 and TRBJ2-3; perhaps TRBD1 as D (5 bases). The germline gives CDR1 LNHDA, CDR2 SQIVND (reference sequence). This CDR3 is built from 15 residues. Trimming removed 5 bases from V and 4 bases from J, with 16 bases in between. In nucleotides, the CDR3 is TGTGCCAGTAGTTGGGCAGGGAATGGCCCAGATACGCAGTATTTT. This gives the protein CASSWAGNGPDTQYF.

This clone was seen more than once but under ten times. The J gene is TRBJ2-7, the V gene TRBV6-5; tentative D call: TRBD2 (7 bases). This CDR3 region has 13 residues. Trimming left V 2 bases short and J 6 bases short, with 11 bases between. Germline V gives CDR1 MNHEY, CDR2 SVGAGI. The CDR3: CASSYRGAGEQYF. The CDR3 DNA reads TGTGCCAGCAGTTACCGGGGGGCTGGCGAGCAGTACTTC.

The chain employs TRBV2 and TRBJ2-7; D gene unclear. The V end lost 5 bases, the J end lost 6 bases, and 17 bases lay between the germline ends. This CDR3 has 14 amino acids. Germline V gene sequence: CDR1 SNHLY, CDR2 FYNNEI. The CDR3 nucleotides read TGTGCCAGCAGTCCACCAGCGACCACGTCCGAGCAGTACTTC. This gives the protein CASSPPATTSEQYF. Filled out from reference TRBV2 and TRBJ2-7, the complete variable domain reads EPEVTQTPSHQVTQMGQEVILRCVPISNHLYFYWYRQILGQKVEFLVSFYNNEISEKSEIFDDQFSVERPDGSNFTLKIRSTKLEDSAMYFCASSPPATTSEQYFGPGTRLTVT.

Regarding this clone: One junction end does not reproduce the germline sequence, and a read error may be involved. The chain has TRBV5-1 and TRBJ2-7; TRBD1 matches 10 bases. Looked up from germline, CDR1 is SGHRS and CDR2 is YFSETQ. The CDR3 covers 14 residues. The CDR3 coding sequence is TGCGCCAGCAGGTTGGGACAGGGGTTCGACGAGCAGTACTTC. Amino acid sequence: CASRLGQGFDEQYF.

V and J are TRBV5-1 and TRBJ1-1, with D unresolved. Germline-derived CDR1 and CDR2 are SGHRS and YFSETQ. V lost 5 bases, J lost 3 bases, and 11 bases lay in between. The CDR3 totals 13 residues. CDR3 region: CASRSGVDTEAFF. DNA of the CDR3: TGCGCCAGCAGGTCTGGAGTAGACACTGAAGCTTTCTTT.

The V and J genes are TRBV9 and TRBJ1-1, with no clear D. Between the trimmed V and J ends, which lost 1 base and 0 bases, there was a span of 4 bases. Germline V gene data show CDR1 as SGDLS and CDR2 as YYNGEE. This CDR3 region has 13 residues. The CDR3 sequence is CASSVWLNTEAFF. The CDR3 coding sequence is TGTGCCAGCAGCGTATGGCTGAACACTGAAGCTTTCTTT.

The chain links TRBV5-4 to TRBJ1-4; D is uncertain. V was pared by 1 base and J by 3 bases, with 16 bases between. There are 17 residues in the CDR3. Germline V gene sequence: CDR1 SGHNT, CDR2 YYREEE (reference sequence). CDR3 protein: CASSLSTGPRANEKLFF. The CDR3 DNA reads TGTGCCAGCAGCTTGTCCACCGGACCGCGGGCTAATGAAAAACTGTTTTTT.

This chain links TRBV15 with TRBJ1-5, with 8 bases matching TRBD1. The length of the CDR3 is 15 residues. V gave up 0 bases and J gave up 7 bases; unmatched junction bases: 5. The germline CDR1 and CDR2 sequences are LNHNV and YYDKDF (reference sequence). Here the CDR3 reads CATSREWTGNQPQHF. Here the CDR3 DNA reads TGTGCCACCAGCAGAGAATGGACAGGGAACCAGCCCCAGCATTTT.

V usage is TRBV14 and J usage is TRBJ2-2, with 8 bases aligning to TRBD2. This CDR3 region has 17 residues. V trimming: 0 bases; J trimming: 2 bases; junction bases outside the gene matches: 5. Germline-derived CDR1 and CDR2 are SGHDN and FVKESK. This CDR3 is CASSQDLGLANTGELFF. CDR3 in DNA: TGTGCCAGCAGCCAAGATCTCGGACTAGCAAACACCGGGGAGCTGTTTTTT.

The CDR3: CASTRGDDQPQHF. CDR3 coding DNA: TGTGCCAGCACCCGGGGTGACGATCAGCCCCAGCATTTT. The V call is TRBV6-1, the J call TRBJ1-5, with D hard to call. Germline assignment: CDR1 MNHNS and CDR2 SASEGT. V shed 7 bases and J shed 5 bases, with 12 bases lying between them. This CDR3 is built from 13 residues.

This clone came up once. This chain uses TRBV5-1 with TRBJ2-1, with 7 positions matching TRBD1. V was pared by 0 bases and J by 3 bases, with 3 bases of the junction left unmatched. The CDR3 consists of 15 residues. Germline CDR1 SGHRS, CDR2 YFSETQ. CDR3 DNA sequence: TGCGCCAGCAGCTTGGGGCCAGGGGGCTACAATGAGCAGTTCTTC. This translates into CASSLGPGGYNEQFF. Looking up the rest from reference TRBV5-1 and TRBJ2-1 gives the full variable domain: KAGVTQTPRYLIKTRGQQVTLSCSPISGHRSVSWYQQTPGQGLQFLFEYFSETQRNKGNFPGRFSGRQFSNSRSEMNVSTLELGDSALYLCASSLGPGGYNEQFFGPGTRLTVL.

The V call is TRBV28, the J call TRBJ1-5; 7 bases fit TRBD1. The CDR3 covers 14 residues. The ends lost 5 bases at V and 9 bases at J; junction bases unmatched: 10. The germline V gene has CDR1 MDHEN and CDR2 SYDVKM. The DNA of the CDR3 is TGTGCCAGCAGTCGACAGGGAGTCCTGCGGCCCCAGCATTTT. Amino acid sequence: CASSRQGVLRPQHF.

J is TRBJ2-1 and V is TRBV27, with 8 bases identical to TRBD2. Germline V gene sequence: CDR1 MNHEY, CDR2 SMNVEV (reference sequence). The CDR3 loop spans 18 amino acids. V gave up 3 bases and J gave up 0 bases; unmatched junction bases: 10. The CDR3: CASSFRSSGWSSYNEQFF. For the CDR3, the DNA is TGTGCCAGCAGTTTTCGTTCTAGCGGGTGGAGCTCCTACAATGAGCAGTTCTTC.

The chain has TRBV14 and TRBJ2-5; 9 nucleotides match TRBD2. The CDR3 is 18 residues long. Germline V gene data show CDR1 as SGHDN and CDR2 as FVKESK. Unmatched junction bases numbered 10, after V lost 0 bases and J lost 2 bases. For the CDR3, the DNA is TGTGCCAGCAGCCAAGATTTAGCGGGAGACCTAGGACAAGAGACCCAGTACTTC. Its protein is CASSQDLAGDLGQETQYF. The full variable domain, completed using reference TRBV14 and TRBJ2-5, is EAGVTQFPSHSVIEKGQTVTLRCDPISGHDNLYWYRRVMGKEIKFLLHFVKESKQDESGMPNNRFLAERTGGTYSTLKVQPAELEDSGVYFCASSQDLAGDLGQETQYFGPGTRLLVL.

The CDR3 loop is CASREGLTNSPLHF. CDR3 sequence (DNA): TGTGCCAGCAGGGAGGGGCTGACAAATTCACCCCTCCACTTT. The chain is built from TRBV9 and TRBJ1-6; weak D call: TRBD1 (5 bases). The CDR3 runs to 14 residues. Germline CDR1 is SGDLS and CDR2 is YYNGEE. V lost 5 bases and J lost 7, with 13 bases in between.

The V and J genes are TRBV18 and TRBJ2-3, with 16 bases aligning to TRBD2. The germline V gene has CDR1 KGHSH and CDR2 LQKENI. J was trimmed by 5 bases and V by 0 bases; bases with no gene match: 8. This CDR3 spans 19 amino acids. Here the CDR3 reads CASSPPRGTSGRARDTQYF. CDR3 DNA sequence: TGTGCCAGCTCACCACCGAGAGGGACTAGCGGGAGGGCGAGAGATACGCAGTATTTT.